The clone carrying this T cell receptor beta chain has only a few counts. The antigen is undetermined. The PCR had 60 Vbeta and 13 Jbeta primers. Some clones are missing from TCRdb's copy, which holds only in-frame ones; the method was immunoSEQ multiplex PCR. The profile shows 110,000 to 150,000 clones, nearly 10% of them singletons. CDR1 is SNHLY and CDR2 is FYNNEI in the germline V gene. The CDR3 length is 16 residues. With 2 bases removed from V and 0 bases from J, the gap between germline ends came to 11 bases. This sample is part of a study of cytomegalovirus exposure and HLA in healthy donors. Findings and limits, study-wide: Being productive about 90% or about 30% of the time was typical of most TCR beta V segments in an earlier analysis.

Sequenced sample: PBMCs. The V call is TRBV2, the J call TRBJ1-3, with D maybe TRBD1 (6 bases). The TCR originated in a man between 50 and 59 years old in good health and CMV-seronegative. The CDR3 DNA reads TGTGCCAGCAGTGAAAGTGGACAGTACTCTGGAAACACCATATATTTT. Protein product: CASSESGQYSGNTIYF.